Sequencing of this T cell receptor (beta chain) was carried out in a study of CD8 T cells in ankylosing spondylitis. General observations from the study: Earlier reports found some motif variants in synovial fluid and blood in reactive arthritis.

From germline, CDR1 is ENHRY and CDR2 SYGVKD. This CDR3 has 13 residues. The V and J ends lost 6 bases and 7 bases, in that order; junction bases with no gene match: 6. Via MiXCR, TCRdb re-called the 5' RACE reads, giving one row per CDR3 protein. The sample includes roughly 150,000 distinct CDR3 sequences, 25% to 35% of them seen just once. About this clonotype: Its antigen is unidentified.

What was sequenced was synovial fluid, either unsorted or a sorted T cell fraction (not recorded which). The sequence came from a male donor with ankylosing spondylitis. This chain joins TRBV10-3 and TRBJ2-3; 8 bases are a match to TRBD1. The CDR3 sequence: CAIRQDRENTQYF. Written as DNA, the CDR3 is TGTGCCATCAGGCAGGACAGGGAAAATACGCAGTATTTT.